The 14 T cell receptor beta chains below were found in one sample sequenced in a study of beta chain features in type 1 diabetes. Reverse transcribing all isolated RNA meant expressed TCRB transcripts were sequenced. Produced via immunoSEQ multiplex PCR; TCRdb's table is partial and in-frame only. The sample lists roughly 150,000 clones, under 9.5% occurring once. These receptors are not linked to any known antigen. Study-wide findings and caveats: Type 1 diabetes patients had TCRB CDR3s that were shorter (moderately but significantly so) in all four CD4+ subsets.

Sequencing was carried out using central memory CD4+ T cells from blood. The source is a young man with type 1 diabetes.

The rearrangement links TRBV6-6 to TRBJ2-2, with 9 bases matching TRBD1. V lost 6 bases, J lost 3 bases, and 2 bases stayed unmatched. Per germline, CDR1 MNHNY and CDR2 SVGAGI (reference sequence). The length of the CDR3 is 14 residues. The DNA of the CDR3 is TGTGCCAGCAGGGGACAGGGTTACACCGGGGAGCTGTTTTTT. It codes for CASRGQGYTGELFF.

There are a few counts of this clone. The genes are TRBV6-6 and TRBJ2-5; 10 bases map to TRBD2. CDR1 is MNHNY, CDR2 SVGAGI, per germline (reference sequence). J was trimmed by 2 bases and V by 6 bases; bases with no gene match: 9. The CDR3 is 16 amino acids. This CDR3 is CASRKLGLALQETQYF. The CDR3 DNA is TGTGCCAGCAGGAAGTTGGGACTAGCGCTTCAAGAGACCCAGTACTTC.

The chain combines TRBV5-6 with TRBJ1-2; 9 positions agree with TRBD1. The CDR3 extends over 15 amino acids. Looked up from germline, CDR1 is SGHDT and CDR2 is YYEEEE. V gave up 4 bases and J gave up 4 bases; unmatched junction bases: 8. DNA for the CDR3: TGTGCCAGCAGCGCGTTACCGGGACAGGGCTATGGCTACACCTTC. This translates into CASSALPGQGYGYTF.

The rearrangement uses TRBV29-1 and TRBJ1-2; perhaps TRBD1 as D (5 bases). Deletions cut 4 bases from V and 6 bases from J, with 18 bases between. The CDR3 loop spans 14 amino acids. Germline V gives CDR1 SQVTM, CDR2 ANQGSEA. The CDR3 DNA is TGCAGCGTTGTGACGGGGGGTATTGTTCATGGCTACACCTTC. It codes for CSVVTGGIVHGYTF. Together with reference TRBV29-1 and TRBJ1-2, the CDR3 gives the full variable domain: SAVISQKPSRDICQRGTSLTIQCQVDSQVTMMFWYRQQPGQSLTLIATANQGSEATYESGFVIDKFPISRPNLTFSTLTVSNMSPEDSSIYLCSVVTGGIVHGYTFGSGTRLTVV.

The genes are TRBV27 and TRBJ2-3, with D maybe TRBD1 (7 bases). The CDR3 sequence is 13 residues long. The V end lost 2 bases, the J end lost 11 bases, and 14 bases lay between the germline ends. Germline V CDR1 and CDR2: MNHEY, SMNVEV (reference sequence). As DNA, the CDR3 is TGTGCCAGCAGTTTACAGGGGGGAGTAGTGCAGTATTTT. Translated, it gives CASSLQGGVVQYF.

The chain's CDR3 is CASSQDTAGNYEQYF. In nucleotides, the CDR3 is TGCGCCAGCAGCCAAGATACAGCGGGGAATTACGAGCAGTACTTC. The chain combines TRBV4-3 with TRBJ2-7, with 7 bases identical to TRBD2. The junction had 6 bases not matched to a gene; V was cut back by 0 bases and J by 4 bases. CDR1 and CDR2 from the germline V gene are LGHNA and YSLEER. There are 15 residues in the CDR3.

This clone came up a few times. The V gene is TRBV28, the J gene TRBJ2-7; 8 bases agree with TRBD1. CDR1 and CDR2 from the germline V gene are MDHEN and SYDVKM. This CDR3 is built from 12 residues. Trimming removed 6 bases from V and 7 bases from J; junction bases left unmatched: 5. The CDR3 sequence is CASRTRGQEQYF. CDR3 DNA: TGTGCCAGCAGAACCAGGGGGCAGGAGCAGTACTTC. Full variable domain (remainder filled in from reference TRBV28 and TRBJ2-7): DVKVTQSSRYLVKRTGEKVFLECVQDMDHENMFWYRQDPGLGLRLIYFSYDVKMKEKGDIPEGYSVSREKKERFSLILESASTNQTSMYLCASRTRGQEQYFGPGTRLTVT.

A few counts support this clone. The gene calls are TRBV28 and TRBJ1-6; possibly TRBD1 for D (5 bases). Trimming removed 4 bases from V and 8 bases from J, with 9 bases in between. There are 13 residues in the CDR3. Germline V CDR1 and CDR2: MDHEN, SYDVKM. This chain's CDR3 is CASSSGSDSPLHF. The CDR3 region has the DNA TGTGCCAGCAGTTCAGGGTCAGATTCACCCCTCCACTTT.

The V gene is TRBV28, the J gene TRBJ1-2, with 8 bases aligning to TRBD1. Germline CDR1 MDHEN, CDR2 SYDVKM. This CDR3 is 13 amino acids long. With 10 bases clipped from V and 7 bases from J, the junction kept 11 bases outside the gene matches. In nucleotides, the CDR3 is TGTGCCACCAGCCCGGGACAGGCGATTGGCTACACCTTC. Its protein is CATSPGQAIGYTF.

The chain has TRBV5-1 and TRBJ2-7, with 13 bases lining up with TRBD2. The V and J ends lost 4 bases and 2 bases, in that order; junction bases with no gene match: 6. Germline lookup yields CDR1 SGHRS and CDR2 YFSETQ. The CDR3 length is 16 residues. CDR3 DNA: TGCGCCAGCAGCCCTCCCGGACTAGCGGGGGCCTACGAGCAGTACTTC. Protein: CASSPPGLAGAYEQYF.

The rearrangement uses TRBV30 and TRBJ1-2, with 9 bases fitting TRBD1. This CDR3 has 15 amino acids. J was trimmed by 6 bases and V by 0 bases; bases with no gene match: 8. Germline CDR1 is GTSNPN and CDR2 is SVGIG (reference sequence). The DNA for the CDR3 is TGTGCCTGGAGTGTAACAGGGGGCGGTTGGAATGGCTACACCTTC. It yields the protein CAWSVTGGGWNGYTF.

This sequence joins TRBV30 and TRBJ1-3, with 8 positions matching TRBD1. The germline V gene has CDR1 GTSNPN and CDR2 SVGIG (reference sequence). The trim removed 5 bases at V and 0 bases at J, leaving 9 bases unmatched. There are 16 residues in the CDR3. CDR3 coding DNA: TGTGCCTGGGGGAGGGACAGGTCGCCCTCTGGAAACACCATATATTTT. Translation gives CAWGRDRSPSGNTIYF.

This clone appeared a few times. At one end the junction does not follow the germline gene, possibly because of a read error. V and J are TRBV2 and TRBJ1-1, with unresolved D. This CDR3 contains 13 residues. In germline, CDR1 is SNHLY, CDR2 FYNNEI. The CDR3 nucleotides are TGTGCCAGCAATGAAGCCAGGCGCCCTAAAGCTTTCTTT. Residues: CASNEARRPKAFF.

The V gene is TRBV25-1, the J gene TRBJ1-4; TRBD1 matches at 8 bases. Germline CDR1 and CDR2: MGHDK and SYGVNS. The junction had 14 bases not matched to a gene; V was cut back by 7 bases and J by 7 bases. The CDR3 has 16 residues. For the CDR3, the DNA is TGTGCCAGCACCCAAACCGATCAGGGGGCAGGTGAAAAACTGTTTTTT. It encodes CASTQTDQGAGEKLFF.